These 20 T cell receptor beta chains came from one sample sequenced in a study of T-cell memory formation after mild COVID-19 (dated by TCRdb to about 2021). To prepare the library, 5' RACE was applied. Sequencing was carried out with an Illumina NovaSeq 6000. TCRdb ran its own pipeline on the public reads, namely fastp trimming at Q25 and MiXCR clone calling, and kept in-frame beta chains. Rows matching on CDR3 protein sequence are summarized as one entry with the most common DNA and genes. For this sample the table gives fewer than 250,000 distinct CDR3 sequences, of which 8% to 11% were detected only once. The ten most abundant clones make up approximately 2.8% of the sample. The sequenced sample was PBMCs or a T cell subset sorted from them (not recorded which). The receptors originated from a man younger than 30 who had mild COVID-19 (a few samples of this study predate the infection). The sample titles of this study are shuffled in the database, so cell type and time point are left out; the donor was told from shared clones.

This chain joins TRBV20-1 and TRBJ2-7; 13 bases are a match to TRBD2. The length of the CDR3 is 14 residues. With 7 bases clipped from V and 2 bases from J, the junction kept 5 bases outside the gene matches. Looked up from germline, CDR1 is DFQATT and CDR2 is SNEGSKA (reference sequence). The CDR3 spells CSGLAGGLAYEQYF. The CDR3 nucleotides read TGCAGTGGACTAGCGGGGGGCCTTGCCTACGAGCAGTACTTC.

This clonotype was detected only a few times. The J gene is TRBJ1-1, the V gene TRBV15; 9 bases map to TRBD1. V was clipped by 0 bases and J by 5 bases; unmatched bases: 7. The CDR3 spans 16 residues. Germline CDR1 and CDR2: LNHNV and YYDKDF (reference sequence). In nucleotides, the CDR3 is TGTGCCACCAGCAGAGAACAGGGGGCGTATAGGACTGAAGCTTTCTTT. Protein: CATSREQGAYRTEAFF.

This clonotype was seen only a few times. The chain combines TRBV7-2 with TRBJ2-7; D assignment may be TRBD1 or TRBD2 (6 bases each). V lost 1 base and J 6 bases, leaving 22 bases between the germline ends. Germline values: CDR1 SGHTA, CDR2 FQGNSA. CDR3 length equals 17 residues. In nucleotides, the CDR3 is TGTGCCAGCAGCTTAGTCCAGGGGCGGCGGGGCCCGGGCGAGCAGTACTTC. Translation gives CASSLVQGRRGPGEQYF. The full variable domain, its missing parts supplied by reference TRBV7-2 and TRBJ2-7, is GAGVSQSPSNKVTEKGKDVELRCDPISGHTALYWYRQSLGQGLEFLIYFQGNSAPDKSGLPSDRFSAERTGGSVSTLTIQRTQQEDSAVYLCASSLVQGRRGPGEQYFGPGTRLTVT.

This clonotype has more than one count but fewer than ten. The chain has TRBV20-1 and TRBJ2-2, with D perhaps matching TRBD1 (6 bases). This CDR3 has 15 amino acids. Germline CDR1 and CDR2: DFQATT and SNEGSKA (reference sequence). V lost 7 bases to trimming and J lost 0 bases, with 15 bases between them. CDR3 sequence (DNA): TGCAGTGTAAGGGGGTCGGCGGCGAACACCGGGGAGCTGTTTTTT. Translation: CSVRGSAANTGELFF.

A few counts support this clonotype. J is TRBJ1-5 and V is TRBV7-2; 7 bases align to TRBD1. Per germline, CDR1 SGHTA and CDR2 FQGNSA. The CDR3 extends over 12 amino acids. With 5 bases clipped from V and 6 bases from J, the junction kept 1 base outside the gene matches. The CDR3 coding sequence is TGTGCCAGCAGCCGGGACAGTCAGCCCCAGCATTTT. This codes for CASSRDSQPQHF.

This clonotype was detected only a few times. V is TRBV12-3 or TRBV12-4 and J is TRBJ2-2, with 10 bases lining up with TRBD1. The CDR3 runs to 15 residues. The V and J ends lost 6 bases and 5 bases, in that order; junction bases with no gene match: 6. The CDR3 sequence: CASRSGTGETGELFF. The DNA for the CDR3 is TGTGCCAGCAGGTCCGGGACAGGGGAAACCGGGGAGCTGTTTTTT.

This clonotype was found a few times. The junction does not match germline at one end; this may be a read error. The chain couples TRBV7-2 to TRBJ2-3, with TRBD2 identical over 7 bases. The germline V gene encodes CDR1 SGHTA and CDR2 FQGNSA. This CDR3 has 14 amino acids. The DNA of the CDR3 is TGTGCCAGCGGCTTTGGACTAGAGGCAGATACGCAGTATTTT. As protein: CASGFGLEADTQYF.

This clonotype occurred many times. The gene calls are TRBV7-6 and TRBJ1-4; perhaps TRBD1 as D (6 bases). V lost 4 bases and J 16 bases, leaving 16 bases between the germline ends. The CDR3 loop spans 12 amino acids. CDR1 is SGHVS and CDR2 is FNYEAQ in the germline V gene. The CDR3 coding sequence is TGTGCCAGCAGCTCCCAAGGGGGGGGACCGTTTTTT. Encoded protein: CASSSQGGGPFF.

In this sample, this clonotype turned up many times. The genes are TRBV7-2 and TRBJ1-6, with D possibly matching TRBD1 (5 bases). Trimming stripped 3 bases from V and 10 bases from J, with 10 bases between. Germline loops: CDR1 SGHTA, CDR2 FQGNSA. This CDR3 has 13 residues. CDR3 residues: CASSFLGASPLHF. The CDR3, as DNA: TGTGCCAGCAGCTTTCTAGGGGCCTCACCCCTCCACTTT.

The chain joins TRBV28 to TRBJ2-4; TRBD2 agrees at 8 bases. The CDR3 spans 16 residues. The junction had 4 bases not matched to a gene; V was cut back by 3 bases and J by 0 bases. Germline V lookup: CDR1 MDHEN, CDR2 SYDVKM. CDR3 region: CASSLSLAGAKNIQYF. DNA of the CDR3: TGTGCCAGCAGTTTGAGCCTAGCGGGAGCCAAAAACATTCAGTACTTC.

This clonotype was seen at least ten times. The chain has TRBV12-3 or TRBV12-4 and TRBJ2-3; 10 bases agree with TRBD1. The CDR3 has 16 amino acids. V lost 5 bases to trimming and J lost 4 bases; unmatched junction nucleotides: 9. CDR3 sequence (DNA): TGTGCCAGCAGTCATCAGGGGGGACAGGGGTCAGATACGCAGTATTTT. Amino acids: CASSHQGGQGSDTQYF.

This sequence joins TRBV12-3 or TRBV12-4 and TRBJ2-3, with unresolved D. The CDR3 is made up of 13 amino acids. Trimming cost V 3 bases and J 3 bases, with 7 bases left between them. CDR3 loop: CASSFNPTDTQYF. CDR3 coding DNA: TGTGCCAGCAGTTTTAACCCTACAGATACGCAGTATTTT.

The sample holds a few counts of this clonotype. The CDR3 sequence: CAWSTGSRQPQHF. The CDR3 bases are TGTGCCTGGAGTACAGGGAGCCGGCAGCCCCAGCATTTT. The chain employs TRBV30 and TRBJ1-5, with D possibly being TRBD1 (6 bases). CDR3 length: 13 residues. Trimming cost V 2 bases and J 7 bases, with 12 bases left between them. CDR1 GTSNPN and CDR2 SVGIG come from the germline V gene (reference sequence).

In nucleotides, the CDR3 is TGTGCCAGTAGGACCAATTATTTGCAGCCCCAGCATTTT. It is translated as CASRTNYLQPQHF. V and J are TRBV19 and TRBJ1-5; D ambiguous. CDR1 LNHDA and CDR2 SQIVND come from the germline V gene (reference sequence). The CDR3 has 13 residues. Trimming cost V 6 bases and J 7 bases, with 13 bases left between them.

The chain joins TRBV11-2 to TRBJ1-2, with a weak D call TRBD1 (5 bases). Germline V gene data show CDR1 as SGHAT and CDR2 as FQNNGV. V was shortened by 3 bases and J by 5 bases, with 10 bases between the two germline ends. CDR3 length: 13 amino acids. Here the CDR3 reads CASSLTVPYGYTF. CDR3 sequence (DNA): TGTGCCAGCAGCTTGACAGTTCCTTATGGCTACACCTTC.

In this sample, this clonotype turned up a few times. V gene TRBV28 combines with J gene TRBJ2-3; TRBD1 matches 8 bases. There are 15 residues in the CDR3. Germline V CDR1 and CDR2: MDHEN, SYDVKM. Unmatched junction bases numbered 7, after V lost 4 bases and J lost 4 bases. The CDR3 spells CASSSQGAGPDTQYF. The CDR3 nucleotides are TGTGCCAGCAGTTCTCAGGGGGCCGGCCCAGATACGCAGTATTTT.

Only a few counts were recorded for this clonotype. The chain recombines TRBV7-9 with TRBJ1-5; no clear D. CDR3 length: 14 residues. The germline V and J ends were trimmed by 5 bases and 5 bases, with 13 bases remaining between them. CDR1 is SEHNR, CDR2 FQNEAQ, per germline (reference sequence). CDR3 sequence reads: CASSAIYGDQPQHF. The CDR3 coding sequence is TGTGCCAGCAGCGCGATCTACGGGGATCAGCCCCAGCATTTT.

The V and J genes are TRBV29-1 and TRBJ2-5; D unclear. Germline V gene lookup returns CDR1 SQVTM and CDR2 ANQGSEA. Between the trimmed V and J ends, which lost 7 bases and 5 bases, there was a span of 8 bases. This CDR3 has 10 residues. The chain's CDR3 is CSGILETQYF. The CDR3 nucleotides are TGCAGCGGGATCCTGGAGACCCAGTACTTC.

The V call is TRBV18, the J call TRBJ2-1; D not resolved. Germline loops: CDR1 KGHSH, CDR2 LQKENI. This CDR3 has 13 amino acids. V dropped 2 bases and J dropped 6 bases, with 8 bases sitting between them. CDR3 nucleotides: TGTGCCAGCTCACCATTACGCTCCAATGAGCAGTTCTTC. As protein: CASSPLRSNEQFF.

The chain has TRBV29-1 and TRBJ1-5; no definite D call. The V gene lost 0 bases and the J gene lost 2 bases, with 11 bases spanning the gap. Germline CDR1 is SQVTM and CDR2 is ANQGSEA. The CDR3 loop spans 15 amino acids. CDR3 nucleotides: TGCAGCGTTGAAGATTCTGGGGAGGGCAATCAGCCCCAGCATTTT. This encodes CSVEDSGEGNQPQHF.